This T cell receptor (beta chain) was recorded in a study of blood T cell repertoires in COVID-19. The wider study: Specimens from acute and convalescent COVID-19 originated in the United States, Italy and Spain. The analysed material was cDNA or gDNA that came from T cells, B-cell-depleted T cells, or PBMCs.

Each recovered donor of Cohort 3 presented with two negative PCRs, clearance, or symptom resolution. CDR1 and CDR2 from the germline V gene are GTSNPN and SVGIG (reference sequence). Trimming removed 1 base from V and 4 bases from J, with 8 bases in between. CDR3 length equals 12 residues. Authors' processing steps: Reference gene primer amplification gave nucleated cell count estimates. The method was immunoSEQ multiplex PCR; TCRdb's version includes in-frame clones alone and lacks a portion of them. V and J calls plus clone size are reproduced from that table; the DNA served to infer D and trimming. The table shows over 200,000 clones, with 85% to 90% occurring only once.

Sequenced: PBMCs or T cells enriched from blood (not recorded which). The V gene is TRBV30, the J gene TRBJ2-7; D uncertain. This TCR derives from a man aged 18-30 years who had recovered from COVID-19. The CDR3 region is CAWSAQVYEQYF. For the CDR3, the DNA is TGTGCCTGGAGTGCGCAGGTATACGAGCAGTACTTC.